A selection of T cell receptor beta chains follows, all from one sample in a study of T-cell reconstitution after alpha-beta-depleted transplantation in children. One entry per CDR3 protein results from TCRdb running MiXCR on the PCR reads. This sample carries 98,000 or so distinct CDR3 sequences, more than 20% of them seen once, and the ten largest clones take about a fifth. The sample here was PBMCs, taken before TCRalphabeta/CD19-depleted stem cell transplant. These receptors were obtained from a boy aged 2 to 9 with acute lymphoblastic leukemia, due to receive a stem cell transplant. CDR3s include the opening cysteine and the closing phenylalanine or tryptophan. A D gene is named only where the DNA matches it firmly. A clone size is listed for some rows: how often the clone was seen (once, few, many), or a class if it is expanded.

length,V,D,J,size,CDR3,DNA
19,TRBV6-1,TRBD1,TRBJ2-1,few,CASSTGAPSHSSSYNEQFF,TGTGCCAGCAGTACAGGGGCCCCTAGCCACTCAAGCTCCTACAATGAGCAGTTCTTC
15,TRBV4-2,TRBD2,TRBJ2-7,few,CASSQTSGASYEQYF,TGTGCCAGCAGCCAGACTAGCGGGGCCTCCTACGAGCAGTACTTC
15,TRBV9,TRBD2,TRBJ2-5,many,CASSHRAGNQETQYF,TGTGCCAGCAGCCATAGAGCGGGAAACCAAGAGACCCAGTACTTC
17,TRBV5-1,.,TRBJ2-3,.,CASSLPTSGHSTDTQYF,TGCGCCAGCAGCTTGCCTACCTCGGGACACAGCACAGATACGCAGTATTTT
16,TRBV6-5,TRBD1,TRBJ2-3,few,CASSYFGTASTDTQYF,TGTGCCAGCAGTTACTTCGGGACAGCGAGCACAGATACGCAGTATTTT
13,TRBV12-3/TRBV12-4,.,TRBJ1-5,many,CASGDSLNQPQHF,TGTGCCAGCGGCGACAGCCTCAATCAGCCCCAGCATTTT
17,TRBV9,.,TRBJ2-3,few,CASSRSSGGGVTDTQYF,TGTGCCAGCAGCCGGTCCTCGGGTGGCGGAGTGACAGATACGCAGTATTTT
15,TRBV19,.,TRBJ1-2,.,CASKGGTSTNYGYTF,TGTGCCAGTAAAGGAGGGACATCTACGAACTATGGCTACACCTTC
16,TRBV2,.,TRBJ2-2,many,CAGRQGVTSSTGELFF,TGTGCCGGACGACAGGGAGTGACTAGTAGCACCGGGGAGCTGTTTTTT
18,TRBV11-1,TRBD2,TRBJ2-2,many,CASSPQMGLAVKIGELFF,TGTGCCAGCAGCCCCCAAATGGGACTAGCGGTCAAGATTGGGGAGCTGTTTTTT
15,TRBV6-5,.,TRBJ2-7,few,CASSYSFSGPYEQYF,TGTGCCAGCAGTTACTCTTTTAGCGGCCCCTACGAGCAGTACTTC
15,TRBV28,.,TRBJ2-7,few,CASSLPTVSSYEQYF,TGTGCCAGCAGTTTACCAACGGTTAGCTCCTACGAGCAGTACTTC
13,TRBV5-1,.,TRBJ1-6,.,CASSLGKDSPLHF,TGCGCCAGCAGCTTGGGGAAGGATTCACCCCTCCACTTT
15,TRBV11-3,.,TRBJ2-3,.,CASSLGQGNADTQYF,TGTGCCAGCAGCTTAGGCCAGGGGAATGCAGATACGCAGTATTTT
15,TRBV5-1,.,TRBJ2-7,few,CASSLAGRSAEEQYF,TGCGCCAGCAGCTTGGCCGGCAGGTCGGCTGAGGAGCAGTACTTC
14,TRBV5-1,TRBD1,TRBJ2-7,many,CASSPGQGLYEQYF,TGCGCCAGCAGCCCGGGACAGGGACTCTACGAGCAGTACTTC
13,TRBV10-3,.,TRBJ1-3,.,CAITEGSGNTIYF,TGTGCCATCACCGAGGGCTCTGGAAACACCATATATTTT
15,TRBV15,.,TRBJ2-4,few,CATSRATVGGNIQYF,TGTGCCACCAGCAGAGCCACTGTGGGGGGAAACATTCAGTACTTC
12,TRBV5-1,.,TRBJ2-1,few,CASSAARNEQFF,TGCGCCAGCAGTGCCGCTCGGAATGAGCAGTTCTTC
13,TRBV20-1,TRBD1,TRBJ2-4,many,CSARTGLKNIQYF,TGCAGTGCCCGGACAGGGCTAAAAAACATTCAGTACTTC
15,TRBV12-3/TRBV12-4,.,TRBJ2-5,few,CASSLRQGTRETQYF,TGTGCCAGCAGTTTACGCCAGGGGACTCGGGAGACCCAGTACTTC
13,TRBV6-1,.,TRBJ1-1,.,CASSAGRGTEAFF,TGTGCCAGCAGTGCTGGCCGGGGAACTGAAGCTTTCTTT
16,TRBV11-2,.,TRBJ2-1,.,CASSLGRGRRYNEQFF,TGTGCCAGCAGCTTAGGACGGGGCAGACGCTACAATGAGCAGTTCTTC
12,TRBV7-9,.,TRBJ2-7,few,CASSRTSYEQYF,TGTGCCAGCAGCCGGACTTCCTACGAGCAGTACTTC
14,TRBV5-1,TRBD1,TRBJ2-3,few,CASASQGGTDTQYF,TGCGCCAGCGCATCCCAGGGGGGCACAGATACGCAGTATTTT
18,TRBV27,.,TRBJ2-2,.,CASNLNFGGQKNTGELFF,TGTGCCAGCAATTTAAATTTCGGGGGACAGAAGAACACCGGGGAGCTGTTTTTT
15,TRBV4-1,TRBD1,TRBJ1-4,many,CASSQVGQGARGLFF,TGCGCCAGCAGCCAAGTTGGACAGGGGGCCCGGGGACTGTTTTTT
15,TRBV30,.,TRBJ2-1,.,CAWKVSGGAWGEQFF,TGTGCCTGGAAGGTTAGCGGAGGTGCTTGGGGTGAGCAGTTCTTC